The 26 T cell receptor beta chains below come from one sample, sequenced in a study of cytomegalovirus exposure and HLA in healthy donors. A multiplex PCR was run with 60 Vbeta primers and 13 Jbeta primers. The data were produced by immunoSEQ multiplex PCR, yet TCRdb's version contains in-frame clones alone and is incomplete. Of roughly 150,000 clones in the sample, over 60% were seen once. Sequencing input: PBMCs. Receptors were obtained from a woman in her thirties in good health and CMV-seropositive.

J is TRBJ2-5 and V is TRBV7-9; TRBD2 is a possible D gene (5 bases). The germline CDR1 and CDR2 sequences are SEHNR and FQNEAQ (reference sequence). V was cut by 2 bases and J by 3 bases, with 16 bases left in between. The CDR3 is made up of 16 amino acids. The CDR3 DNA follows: TGTGCCAGCAGCTTAACTGTACCGGGATACAAAGAGACCCAGTACTTC. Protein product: CASSLTVPGYKETQYF.

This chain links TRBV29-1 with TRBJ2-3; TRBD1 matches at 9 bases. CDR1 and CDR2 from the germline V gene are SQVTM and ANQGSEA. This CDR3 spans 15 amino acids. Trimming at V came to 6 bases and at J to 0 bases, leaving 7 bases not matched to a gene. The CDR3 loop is CSVKKQGASTDTQYF. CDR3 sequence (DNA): TGCAGCGTCAAAAAACAGGGGGCTAGCACAGATACGCAGTATTTT.

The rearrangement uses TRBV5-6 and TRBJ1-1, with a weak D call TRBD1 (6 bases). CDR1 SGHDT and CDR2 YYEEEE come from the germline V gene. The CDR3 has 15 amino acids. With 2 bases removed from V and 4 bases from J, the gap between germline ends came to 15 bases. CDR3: CASSLPQGMSTEAFF. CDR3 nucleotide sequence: TGTGCCAGCAGCTTACCACAGGGAATGAGCACTGAAGCTTTCTTT.

Here the CDR3 reads CASSYSSGFQPQHF. The CDR3 DNA follows: TGTGCCAGCAGTTACTCCTCAGGGTTTCAGCCCCAGCATTTT. The chain employs TRBV6-6 and TRBJ1-5; D may be TRBD1 (5 bases). The V and J ends lost 0 bases and 6 bases respectively, with 9 bases between them. This CDR3 has 14 amino acids. The germline V gene has CDR1 MNHNY and CDR2 SVGAGI (reference sequence).

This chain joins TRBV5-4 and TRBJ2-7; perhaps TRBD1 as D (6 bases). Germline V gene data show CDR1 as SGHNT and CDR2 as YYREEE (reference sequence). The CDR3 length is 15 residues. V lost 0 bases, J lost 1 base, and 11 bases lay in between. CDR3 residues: CASSLGQGLSYEQYF. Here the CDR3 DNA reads TGTGCCAGCAGCTTGGGCCAGGGGTTGTCCTACGAGCAGTACTTC.

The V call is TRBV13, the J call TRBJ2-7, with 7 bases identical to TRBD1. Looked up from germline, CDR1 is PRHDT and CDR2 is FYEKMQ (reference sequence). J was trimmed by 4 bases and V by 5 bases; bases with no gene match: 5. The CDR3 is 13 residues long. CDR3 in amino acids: CASSPGTEYEQYF. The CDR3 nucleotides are TGTGCCAGCAGCCCAGGGACAGAGTACGAGCAGTACTTC.

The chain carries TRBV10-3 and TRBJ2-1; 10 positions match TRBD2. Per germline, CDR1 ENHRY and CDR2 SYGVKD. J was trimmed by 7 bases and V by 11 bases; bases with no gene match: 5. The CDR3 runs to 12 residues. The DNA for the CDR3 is TGTGCCTCAGCGGGGGGGAGTAATGAGCAGTTCTTC. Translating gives CASAGGSNEQFF.

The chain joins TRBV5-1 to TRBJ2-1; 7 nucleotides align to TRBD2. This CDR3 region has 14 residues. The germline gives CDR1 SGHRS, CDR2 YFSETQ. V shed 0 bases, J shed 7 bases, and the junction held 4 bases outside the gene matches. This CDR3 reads CASSLVAAGNEQFF. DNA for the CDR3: TGCGCCAGCAGCTTGGTGGCAGCGGGGAATGAGCAGTTCTTC.

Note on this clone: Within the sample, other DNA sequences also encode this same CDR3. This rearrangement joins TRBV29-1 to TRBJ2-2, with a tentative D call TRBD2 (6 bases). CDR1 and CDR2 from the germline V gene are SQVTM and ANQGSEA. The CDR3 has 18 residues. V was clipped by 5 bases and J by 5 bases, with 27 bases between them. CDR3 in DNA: TGCAGCGTTTATCGGCCCGAGACACATAAACGGGGGACCGGGGAGCTGTTTTTT. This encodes CSVYRPETHKRGTGELFF.

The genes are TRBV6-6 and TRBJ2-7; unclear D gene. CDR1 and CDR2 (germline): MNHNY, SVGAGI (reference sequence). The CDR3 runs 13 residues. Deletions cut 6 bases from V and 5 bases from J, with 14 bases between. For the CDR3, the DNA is TGTGCCAGCAGGTTAAGTGGGCCCGACGAGCAGTACTTC. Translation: CASRLSGPDEQYF.

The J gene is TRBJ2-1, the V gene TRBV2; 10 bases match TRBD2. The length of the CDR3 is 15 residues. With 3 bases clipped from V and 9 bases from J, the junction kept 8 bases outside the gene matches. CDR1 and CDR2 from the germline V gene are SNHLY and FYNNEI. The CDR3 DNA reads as TGTGCCAGCAGTGAGGACCTAGCGGGAGACGGTGAGCAGTTCTTC. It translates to CASSEDLAGDGEQFF.

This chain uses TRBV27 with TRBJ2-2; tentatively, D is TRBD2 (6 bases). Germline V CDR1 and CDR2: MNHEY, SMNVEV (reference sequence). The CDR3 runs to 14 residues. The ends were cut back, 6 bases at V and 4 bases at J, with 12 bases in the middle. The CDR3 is CASSRRGLTGELFF. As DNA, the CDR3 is TGTGCCAGCAGCCGTCGGGGACTCACCGGGGAGCTGTTTTTT.

The CDR3 DNA is TGCGCCAGCAGCCAGATGGGGGCGCATCGGGATGAAGCTTTCTTT. Translation: CASSQMGAHRDEAFF. The chain uses TRBV5-1 and TRBJ1-1; the D gene is possibly TRBD1 (6 bases). The V gene's germline CDR1 is SGHRS and CDR2 YFSETQ. Trimming left V 4 bases short and J 7 bases short, with 20 bases between. There are 15 residues in the CDR3.

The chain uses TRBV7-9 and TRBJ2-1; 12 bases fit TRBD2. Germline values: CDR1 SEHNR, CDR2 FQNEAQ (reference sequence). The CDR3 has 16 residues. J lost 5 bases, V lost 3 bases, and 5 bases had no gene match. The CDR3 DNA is TGTGCCAGCAGCTTTCGACTAGCGGGAGCGAACAATGAGCAGTTCTTC. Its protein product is CASSFRLAGANNEQFF.

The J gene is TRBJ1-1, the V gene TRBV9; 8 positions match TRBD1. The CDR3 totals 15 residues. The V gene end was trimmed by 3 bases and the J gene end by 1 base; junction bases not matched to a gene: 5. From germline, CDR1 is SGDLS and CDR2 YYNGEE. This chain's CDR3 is CASSADRGGNTEAFF. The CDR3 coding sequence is TGTGCCAGCAGCGCCGACAGGGGTGGGAACACTGAAGCTTTCTTT.

CDR3 region: CATRIGAGNTIYF. Here the CDR3 DNA reads TGTGCCACCAGGATAGGGGCCGGAAACACCATATATTTT. This sequence joins TRBV15 and TRBJ1-3; a weak D match, TRBD1 (5 bases). Trimming stripped 6 bases from V and 4 bases from J, with 10 bases between. The CDR3 is made up of 13 amino acids. Germline V gene sequence: CDR1 LNHNV, CDR2 YYDKDF (reference sequence).

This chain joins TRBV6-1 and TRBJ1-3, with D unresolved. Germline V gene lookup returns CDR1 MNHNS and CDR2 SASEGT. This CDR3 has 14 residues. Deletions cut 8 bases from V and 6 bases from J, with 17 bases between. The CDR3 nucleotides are TGTGCCAGCCCCTGTGGAGACGAGACAAACACCATATATTTT. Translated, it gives CASPCGDETNTIYF.

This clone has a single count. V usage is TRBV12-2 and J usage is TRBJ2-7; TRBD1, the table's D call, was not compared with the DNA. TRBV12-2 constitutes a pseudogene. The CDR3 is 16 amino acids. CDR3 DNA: TGTGCAAGTCGCTCCTGGGACAGGGCGGGAACCTACGAGCAGTACTTC. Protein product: CASRSWDRAGTYEQYF.

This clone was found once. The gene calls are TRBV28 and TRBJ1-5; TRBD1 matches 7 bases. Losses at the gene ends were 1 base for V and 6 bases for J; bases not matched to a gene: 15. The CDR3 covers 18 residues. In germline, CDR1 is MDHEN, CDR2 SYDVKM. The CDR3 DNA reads TGTGCCAGCAGTTTATTCTTTTCCCCAGACAGGGACGTTCAGCCCCAGCATTTT. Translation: CASSLFFSPDRDVQPQHF.

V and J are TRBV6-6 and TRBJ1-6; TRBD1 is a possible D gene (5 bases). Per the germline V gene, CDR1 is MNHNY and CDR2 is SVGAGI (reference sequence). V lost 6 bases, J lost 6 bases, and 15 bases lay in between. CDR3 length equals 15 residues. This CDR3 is CASRGQGFGNSPLHF. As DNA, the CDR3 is TGTGCCAGCAGGGGCCAGGGATTCGGTAATTCACCCCTCCACTTT.

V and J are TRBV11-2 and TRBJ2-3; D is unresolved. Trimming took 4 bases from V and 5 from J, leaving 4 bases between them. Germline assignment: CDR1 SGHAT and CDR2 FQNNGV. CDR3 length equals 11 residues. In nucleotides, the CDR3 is TGTGCCAGCAGCTCAGGAGATACGCAGTATTTT. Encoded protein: CASSSGDTQYF.

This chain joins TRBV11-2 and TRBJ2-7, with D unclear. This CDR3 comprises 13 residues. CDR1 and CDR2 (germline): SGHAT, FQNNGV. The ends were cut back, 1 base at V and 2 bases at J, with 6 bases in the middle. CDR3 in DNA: TGTGCCAGCAGCTTAGGACTTCCCTACGAGCAGTACTTC. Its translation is CASSLGLPYEQYF.

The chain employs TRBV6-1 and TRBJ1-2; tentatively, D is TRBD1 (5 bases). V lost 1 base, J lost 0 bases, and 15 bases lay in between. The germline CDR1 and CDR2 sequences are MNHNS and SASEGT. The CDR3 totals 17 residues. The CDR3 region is CASSEVWARVANYGYTF. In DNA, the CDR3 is TGTGCCAGCAGTGAAGTTTGGGCCAGGGTAGCTAACTATGGCTACACCTTC.

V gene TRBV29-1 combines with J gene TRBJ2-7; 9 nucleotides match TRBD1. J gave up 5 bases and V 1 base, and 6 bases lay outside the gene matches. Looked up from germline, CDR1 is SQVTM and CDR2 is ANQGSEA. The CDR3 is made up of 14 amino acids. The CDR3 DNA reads TGCAGCGTTGAAGGCGGGGACAGGGTTGACGAGCAGTACTTC. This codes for CSVEGGDRVDEQYF.

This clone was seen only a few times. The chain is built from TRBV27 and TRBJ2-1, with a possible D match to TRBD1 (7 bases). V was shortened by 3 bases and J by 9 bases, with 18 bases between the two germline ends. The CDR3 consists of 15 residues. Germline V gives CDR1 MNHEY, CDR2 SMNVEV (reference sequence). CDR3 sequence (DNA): TGTGCCAGCAGTTTGAGCCAGGGGGGATTTGGTGAGCAGTTCTTC. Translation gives CASSLSQGGFGEQFF.

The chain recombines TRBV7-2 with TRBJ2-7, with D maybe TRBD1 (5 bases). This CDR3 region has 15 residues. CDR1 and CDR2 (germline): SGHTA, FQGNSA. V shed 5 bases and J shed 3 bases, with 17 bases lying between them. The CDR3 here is CASSPTTGPLYEQYF. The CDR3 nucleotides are TGTGCCAGCAGCCCCACAACAGGCCCCCTCTACGAGCAGTACTTC.